This record concerns one TCR beta chain sequence. Germline CDR1 reads SEHNR; CDR2 reads FQNEAQ (reference sequence). This CDR3 comprises 14 residues. V was clipped by 7 bases and J by 9 bases; unmatched bases: 9. The data originate from a study of blood T cell repertoires in COVID-19. Assay: immunoSEQ multiplex PCR; the TCRdb copy retains only in-frame clones and omits some. The sample carries around 180,000 clones, around four fifths recorded once. Specimen: peripheral blood. The chain joins TRBV7-9 to TRBJ1-4; the match to TRBD1 covers 9 bases. The origin of this receptor is a man aged 65-85 years with active or convalescent COVID-19. This chain's CDR3 is CASISGTGWQKLFF. As DNA, the CDR3 is TGTGCCAGCATCTCCGGGACAGGGTGGCAAAAACTGTTTTTT.